A selection of T cell receptor beta chains follows, all from one sample in a study of shared clonotypes between healthy human individuals. Libraries were prepared by immunoSEQ multiplex PCR; TCRdb keeps only in-frame clonotypes and omits some of them. The table lists 2.3 million or so clones, approximately 93% of them singletons. Sequencing used naive CD4+ T cells from PBMCs. These receptors were obtained from a man aged 18 to 30 in good health. Some clones in this sample may be carry-over from other donors' samples. The CDR3 runs from the conserved cysteine through the conserved F or W. A D gene is named only where the DNA matches it firmly. Rows may omit the clone size; those that give it use once, few, many or a size class.

- | TRBJ2-2 | - | TRBV20-1 | CSAGNTGELFF | TGCAGTGCTGGTAACACCGGGGAGCTGTTTTTT
- | TRBJ1-3 | - | TRBV5-6 | CASSYSQIRPNTIYF | TGTGCCAGCAGCTATTCACAGATTAGACCAAACACCATATATTTT
- | TRBJ2-7 | TRBD1 | TRBV18 | CASSPPGQGAYEQYF | TGTGCCAGCTCACCCCCGGGACAGGGAGCCTACGAGCAGTACTTC
- | TRBJ2-7 | - | TRBV4-1 | CASSPDRRKGTYEQYF | TGCGCCAGCAGCCCAGACAGGCGGAAGGGAACCTACGAGCAGTACTTC
- | TRBJ1-1 | - | TRBV2 | CARSSGLNTEAFF | TGTGCCAGATCCTCGGGGCTGAACACTGAAGCTTTCTTT
few | TRBJ1-1 | - | TRBV20-1 | CSAPFRTEAFF | TGCAGTGCCCCGTTTAGGACTGAAGCTTTCTTT
- | TRBJ2-1 | - | TRBV9 | CASSVGSSTLDEQFF | TGTGCCAGCAGCGTAGGGAGTTCCACACTGGATGAGCAGTTCTTC
- | TRBJ2-1 | TRBD2 | TRBV7-2 | CASSFGTSGMKQFF | TGTGCCAGCAGCTTCGGGACTAGCGGGATGAAGCAGTTCTTC
- | TRBJ2-6 | - | TRBV30 | CAWSVGGSGANVLTF | TGTGCCTGGAGTGTAGGGGGGTCTGGGGCCAACGTCCTGACTTTC
once | TRBJ2-2 | - | TRBV6-4 | CASSGTGAGTGELFF | TGTGCCAGCAGTGGGACGGGAGCGGGTACCGGGGAGCTGTTTTTT
- | TRBJ2-1 | TRBD2 | TRBV29-1 | CSVYATSGSDEQFF | TGCAGCGTTTACGCGACTAGCGGGAGTGATGAGCAGTTCTTC
- | TRBJ1-5 | - | TRBV4-1 | CASSQDRDQPQHF | TGCGCCAGCAGCCAAGACCGAGATCAGCCCCAGCATTTT
- | TRBJ2-5 | - | TRBV2 | CASSDRGLGTQYF | TGTGCCAGCAGTGACAGGGGATTGGGGACCCAGTACTTC
- | TRBJ1-1 | TRBD1 | TRBV19 | CASSIINRGRTEAFF | TGTGCCAGTAGTATAATAAACAGGGGACGCACTGAAGCTTTCTTT
- | TRBJ1-4 | TRBD1 | TRBV7-8 | CASSPLGQGANEKLFF | TGTGCCAGCAGCCCGTTAGGACAGGGAGCTAATGAAAAACTGTTTTTT
- | TRBJ1-2 | - | TRBV18 | CASSPPLPQATLYGYTF | TGTGCCAGCTCACCACCCTTACCCCAGGCAACTCTCTATGGCTACACCTTC
- | TRBJ2-2 | - | TRBV5-1 | CASEPQHTGELFF | TGCGCCAGCGAGCCTCAACACACCGGGGAGCTGTTTTTT
once | TRBJ2-5 | - | TRBV5-4 | CASSLPGPQETQYF | TGTGCCAGCAGCTTACCGGGACCACAAGAGACCCAGTACTTC
- | TRBJ1-1 | - | TRBV5-1 | CASSMEPGTTEAFF | TGCGCCAGCAGCATGGAACCGGGGACCACTGAAGCTTTCTTT
- | TRBJ2-3 | TRBD2 | TRBV5-1 | CASSFGLAVTDTQYF | TGCGCCAGCAGCTTCGGACTAGCGGTCACAGATACGCAGTATTTT